This entry describes one TCR beta chain. This record belongs to a study of blood T cell repertoires in COVID-19. Study background: The samples span acute and convalescent COVID-19 from the United States, Italy and Spain. Nucleic acid was either cDNA or gDNA, and it came from T cells, B-cell-depleted T cells, or PBMCs.

Original analysis: The authors estimated nucleated cell counts from reference gene primer amplification. TCRdb's copy holds only in-frame clones and misses some; the assay was immunoSEQ multiplex PCR. The V and J calls and clone size were taken over from that table, and D and trimming were inferred from the DNA. The sample has more than 60,000 clones, around nine tenths seen once. Germline CDR1 is MNHEY and CDR2 is SMNVEV (reference sequence). The V and J ends lost 6 bases and 0 bases respectively, with 17 bases between them. The CDR3 runs 16 residues. Sequenced input: peripheral blood. The TCR comes from an elderly woman with active or convalescent COVID-19. This sequence joins TRBV27 and TRBJ1-1; D perhaps matches TRBD1 (6 bases). CDR3 sequence: CASSLRDKQLNTEAFF. Here the CDR3 DNA reads TGTGCCAGCAGCCTCCGGGACAAGCAATTGAACACTGAAGCTTTCTTT.